These 32 T cell receptor beta chains originate from one sample sequenced in a study of PD-1 blockade in classical Hodgkin lymphoma. Time point defined: cycle 4 day 1 (C4D1), after less than 7 weeks of nivolumab. Exposure to brentuximab vedotin varied, and each patient had relapsed following autologous stem cell transplantation. Libraries were prepared by immunoSEQ multiplex PCR; TCRdb keeps only in-frame clonotypes and omits some of them. The sample holds around 46,000 clones, around 87% seen once. The starting material was peripheral blood mononuclear cells (PBMCs), obtained before the fourth cycle of nivolumab. These receptors originate from a human donor with classical Hodgkin lymphoma.

The chain carries TRBV7-8 and TRBJ2-3; 10 bases map to TRBD2. Germline-derived CDR1 and CDR2 are SGHVS and FQNEAQ. Trimming removed 10 bases from V and 4 bases from J; junction bases left unmatched: 8. The CDR3 is 14 residues long. CDR3: CAIRLLAGSDTQYF. CDR3 sequence (DNA): TGTGCCATTCGCCTACTAGCGGGGTCAGATACGCAGTATTTT. Full variable domain (outside the CDR3, taken from reference TRBV7-8 and TRBJ2-3): GAGVSQSPRYKVAKRGQDVALRCDPISGHVSLFWYQQALGQGPEFLTYFQNEAQLDKSGLPSDRFFAERPEGSVSTLKIQRTQQEDSAVYLCAIRLLAGSDTQYFGPGTRLTVL.

The V call is TRBV6-1, the J call TRBJ1-4; D uncertain. CDR1 MNHNS and CDR2 SASEGT come from the germline V gene. This CDR3 has 14 amino acids. Trimming took off 2 bases at V and 5 bases at J, with 9 bases between the two ends. CDR3 region: CASSESRKNEKLFF. The CDR3, as DNA: TGTGCCAGCAGTGAAAGTCGCAAAAATGAAAAACTGTTTTTT.

The V and J genes are TRBV5-5 and TRBJ2-2; the D gene is possibly TRBD2 (5 bases). CDR1 is SGHKS, CDR2 YYEKEE, per germline (reference sequence). The length of the CDR3 is 14 residues. V gave up 5 bases and J gave up 6 bases, with 14 bases separating them. Here the CDR3 DNA reads TGTGCCAGCAGAACTACACTAGAACCCGGGGAGCTGTTTTTT. Translated: CASRTTLEPGELFF.

The chain is built from TRBV2 and TRBJ1-1; D is ambiguous. Trimming pared 6 bases from V and 1 base from J, leaving 9 bases between. CDR1 and CDR2 (germline): SNHLY, FYNNEI. This CDR3 contains 13 residues. In DNA form, the CDR3 reads TGTGCCAGCAGGGCCACGCGGAACACTGAAGCTTTCTTT. Amino acids: CASRATRNTEAFF.

The chain employs TRBV10-3 and TRBJ2-5, with D possibly TRBD1 on 6 matching bases. This CDR3 spans 14 amino acids. Deletions cut 4 bases from V and 2 bases from J, with 11 bases between. Germline CDR1 is ENHRY and CDR2 is SYGVKD. CDR3 DNA: TGTGCCATCAGTGGGACAGACGTGCAAGAGACCCAGTACTTC. As protein: CAISGTDVQETQYF.

This rearrangement joins TRBV18 to TRBJ2-1; 12 bases map to TRBD2. V shed 4 bases and J 4 bases; nucleotides not matched to a gene: 5. There are 16 residues in the CDR3. Germline loops: CDR1 KGHSH, CDR2 LQKENI. This CDR3 is CASSQLTSGSYNEQFF. Written as DNA, the CDR3 is TGTGCCAGCTCACAGCTGACTAGCGGGAGTTACAATGAGCAGTTCTTC. Supplemented by reference TRBV18 and TRBJ2-1, the full variable domain reads NAGVMQNPRHLVRRRGQEARLRCSPMKGHSHVYWYRQLPEEGLKFMVYLQKENIIDESGMPKERFSAEFPKEGPSILRIQQVVRGDSAAYFCASSQLTSGSYNEQFFGPGTRLTVL.

The CDR3 sequence: CTTGTTLPDTQYF. CDR3 DNA: TGTACCACCGGGACTACTTTGCCCGATACGCAGTATTTT. V gene TRBV28 combines with J gene TRBJ2-3, with TRBD2 matching 7 bases. Germline V CDR1 and CDR2: MDHEN, SYDVKM. This CDR3 has 13 residues.

The chain links TRBV9 to TRBJ1-3; D is unresolved. This CDR3 contains 16 residues. Trimming pared 4 bases from V and 0 bases from J, leaving 14 bases between. The germline CDR1 and CDR2 sequences are SGDLS and YYNGEE. The CDR3 loop reads CASSSAGLVSGNTIYF. For the CDR3, the DNA is TGTGCCAGCAGCTCCGCGGGTCTCGTCTCTGGAAACACCATATATTTT.

This clone was seen only once. The rearrangement uses TRBV9 and TRBJ2-1; 8 bases are a match to TRBD2. The CDR3 length is 16 residues. Germline V CDR1 and CDR2: SGDLS, YYNGEE. V lost 3 bases and J lost 1; bases outside the gene matches: 6. CDR3 loop: CASSGLAGTSYNEQFF. CDR3 nucleotides: TGTGCCAGCAGCGGCTTAGCGGGAACTTCCTACAATGAGCAGTTCTTC.

Worth noting for this clone: A read error may account for a junction end that differs from germline. V gene TRBV2 combines with J gene TRBJ2-7; 10 nucleotides agree with TRBD1. CDR1 and CDR2 from the germline V gene are SNHLY and FYNNEI. CDR3 length equals 15 residues. The CDR3 region is CATSDPGQGNYEQYF. The CDR3 DNA is TGTGCCACCAGTGACCCGGGACAGGGGAACTACGAGCAGTACTTC.

In DNA form, the CDR3 reads TGTGCCAGCTCACTCTCCCCAGCGGGGGGTACAGCTGAGCAGTTCTTC. It translates to CASSLSPAGGTAEQFF. The V gene is TRBV18, the J gene TRBJ2-1; 9 nucleotides match TRBD2. Germline trimming cut 4 bases from V and 9 bases from J; bases unmatched to any gene: 13. Germline CDR1 is KGHSH and CDR2 is LQKENI. The CDR3 sequence is 16 residues long. The full variable domain, in which reference TRBV18 and TRBJ2-1 provide the parts outside the CDR3, is NAGVMQNPRHLVRRRGQEARLRCSPMKGHSHVYWYRQLPEEGLKFMVYLQKENIIDESGMPKERFSAEFPKEGPSILRIQQVVRGDSAAYFCASSLSPAGGTAEQFFGPGTRLTVL.

CDR3 coding DNA: TGTGCCAGCAGCCGTTTGCGGGAACCTTACGAGCAGTACTTC. Protein sequence: CASSRLREPYEQYF. V gene TRBV6-5 combines with J gene TRBJ2-7; D possibly corresponds to TRBD2 (6 bases). With 6 bases removed from V and 4 bases from J, the gap between germline ends came to 16 bases. This CDR3 is 14 amino acids long. Germline CDR1 MNHEY, CDR2 SVGAGI.

The rearrangement links TRBV19 to TRBJ2-7; TRBD2 might be the D (6 bases). From germline, CDR1 is LNHDA and CDR2 SQIVND (reference sequence). CDR3 length equals 11 residues. Trimming pared 8 bases from V and 4 bases from J, leaving 9 bases between. CDR3 loop: CASSAGYEQYF. The DNA of the CDR3 is TGTGCCAGTTCGGCGGGGTACGAGCAGTACTTC.

V gene TRBV10-3 combines with J gene TRBJ1-4; D may be TRBD1 (5 bases). The CDR3 length is 16 residues. Per germline, CDR1 ENHRY and CDR2 SYGVKD. V was clipped by 4 bases and J by 0 bases, with 12 bases between them. CDR3 nucleotides: TGTGCCATCAGTGTCGGGGGACTAACAACTAATGAAAAACTGTTTTTT. It encodes CAISVGGLTTNEKLFF.

This chain links TRBV9 with TRBJ2-3, with D hard to call. V was pared by 0 bases and J by 8 bases, with 7 bases between. In germline, CDR1 is SGDLS, CDR2 YYNGEE. The length of the CDR3 is 12 residues. CDR3 protein: CASSVAQSTQYF. The DNA of the CDR3 is TGTGCCAGCAGCGTAGCCCAAAGTACGCAGTATTTT.

The J gene is TRBJ2-3, the V gene TRBV6-4; tentative D call: TRBD2 (5 bases). V lost 5 bases and J 2 bases, leaving 8 bases between the germline ends. Per the germline V gene, CDR1 is MRHNA and CDR2 is SNTAGT. The CDR3 extends over 13 amino acids. The CDR3 DNA is TGTGCCAGCAGTCGGGGTTACACAGATACGCAGTATTTT. Its protein product is CASSRGYTDTQYF.

V and J are TRBV2 and TRBJ1-6, with 10 bases matching TRBD1. The germline gives CDR1 SNHLY, CDR2 FYNNEI. V dropped 7 bases and J dropped 10; count of bases not matched to a gene: 4. The CDR3 has 13 amino acids. The CDR3 nucleotides are TGTGCCAGCACCCGGGACAGGGGCTCACCCCTCCACTTT. This encodes CASTRDRGSPLHF.

DNA of the CDR3: TGTGCCAGCAGCCTTACAGACGGTAACACTGAAGCTTTCTTT. Translated, it gives CASSLTDGNTEAFF. The chain links TRBV5-8 to TRBJ1-1, with D hard to call. CDR3 length: 14 amino acids. Germline V gene data show CDR1 as SGHTS and CDR2 as YDEGEE. V shed 4 bases and J shed 2 bases, with 12 bases lying between them.

The rearrangement joins TRBV11-2 to TRBJ2-1; 7 nucleotides line up with TRBD2. Germline lookup yields CDR1 SGHAT and CDR2 FQNNGV. This CDR3 region has 16 residues. The V gene end was trimmed by 3 bases and the J gene end by 3 bases; junction bases not matched to a gene: 8. The CDR3 DNA reads TGTGCCAGCAGCTTCACGGGAGGAGAAATCTACAATGAGCAGTTCTTC. Translation: CASSFTGGEIYNEQFF.

The chain recombines TRBV27 with TRBJ2-1, with 7 bases identical to TRBD1. Trimming took 6 bases from V and 5 from J; bases not matched to a gene: 10. Germline loops: CDR1 MNHEY, CDR2 SMNVEV (reference sequence). This CDR3 contains 15 residues. CDR3 region: CASSRKDRDNNEQFF. The CDR3 nucleotides are TGTGCCAGCAGCCGAAAAGACAGGGATAACAATGAGCAGTTCTTC.

The chain carries TRBV29-1 and TRBJ1-1; maybe TRBD1 (6 bases). The V end lost 2 bases, the J end lost 4 bases, and 11 bases lay between the germline ends. CDR3 length equals 13 residues. Germline V gene data show CDR1 as SQVTM and CDR2 as ANQGSEA. The CDR3 DNA reads as TGCAGCGTTGAACAGGGGAGCGGCACTGAAGCTTTCTTT. This sequence encodes CSVEQGSGTEAFF.

This rearrangement joins TRBV11-3 to TRBJ2-3; D perhaps matches TRBD2 (5 bases). Trimming removed 2 bases from V and 5 bases from J, with 17 bases in between. This CDR3 is built from 16 residues. CDR1 is SGHNT and CDR2 is YENEEA in the germline V gene. This CDR3 reads CASSLLRTSSGDTQYF. CDR3 DNA: TGTGCCAGCAGCTTACTACGGACTTCATCCGGAGATACGCAGTATTTT.

This chain joins TRBV6-6 and TRBJ2-1; a weak D match, TRBD1 (5 bases). The CDR3 covers 15 residues. The germline V gene has CDR1 MNHNY and CDR2 SVGAGI (reference sequence). V shed 2 bases and J shed 5 bases, with 13 bases lying between them. The CDR3 loop reads CASSYPERGNNEQFF. The CDR3 DNA is TGTGCCAGCAGTTACCCCGAAAGGGGCAACAATGAGCAGTTCTTC.

The chain links TRBV7-9 to TRBJ2-7; 7 nucleotides match TRBD1. The ends lost 5 bases at V and 3 bases at J; junction bases unmatched: 7. The V gene's germline CDR1 is SEHNR and CDR2 FQNEAQ (reference sequence). This CDR3 is built from 14 residues. The DNA of the CDR3 is TGTGCCAGCAGCCCGGTGACAGGGTTCTACGAGCAGTACTTC. Protein sequence: CASSPVTGFYEQYF.

The chain joins TRBV6-5 to TRBJ1-3; 7 bases fit TRBD1. V shed 5 bases, J shed 0 bases, and the junction held 4 bases outside the gene matches. Germline V gene lookup returns CDR1 MNHEY and CDR2 SVGAGI. This CDR3 is 15 amino acids long. DNA of the CDR3: TGTGCCAGCAGTCAGACAGGGAGCTCTGGAAACACCATATATTTT. Encoded protein: CASSQTGSSGNTIYF.

This clone was picked up a small number of times. The chain recombines TRBV9 with TRBJ1-4, with D maybe TRBD1 (5 bases). The CDR3 spans 15 residues. The V and J ends lost 0 bases and 7 bases respectively, with 13 bases between them. Germline assignment: CDR1 SGDLS and CDR2 YYNGEE. The CDR3 DNA follows: TGTGCCAGCAGCGTAGCGGTAGGGGAGAGTGAAAAACTGTTTTTT. The encoded protein is CASSVAVGESEKLFF.

The chain joins TRBV5-6 to TRBJ2-7, with 16 nucleotides matching TRBD2. V lost 5 bases and J lost 5; bases outside the gene matches: 10. The CDR3 spans 17 residues. CDR1 and CDR2 (germline): SGHDT, YYEEEE. For the CDR3, the DNA is TGTGCCAGCAGGGGCGTGGGGACTAGCGGGAGGGTCGACGAGCAGTACTTC. Amino acids: CASRGVGTSGRVDEQYF.

This chain connects TRBV27 to TRBJ2-3; D is uncertain. CDR3 length: 13 residues. The V end lost 2 bases, the J end lost 4 bases, and 7 bases lay between the germline ends. In germline, CDR1 is MNHEY, CDR2 SMNVEV (reference sequence). CDR3 in amino acids: CASSLLGPDTQYF. The CDR3 DNA follows: TGTGCCAGCAGTTTACTCGGGCCAGATACGCAGTATTTT.

The chain couples TRBV5-1 to TRBJ2-2, with 8 bases lining up with TRBD2. V was clipped by 3 bases and J by 7 bases; unmatched bases: 14. Germline CDR1 reads SGHRS; CDR2 reads YFSETQ. The length of the CDR3 is 17 residues. The CDR3, as DNA: TGCGCCAGCAGCTCGTCCGTGAGCGGGAGACGTATCGGGGAGCTGTTTTTT. Amino acids: CASSSSVSGRRIGELFF. Complete variable domain (other parts from reference TRBV5-1 and TRBJ2-2): KAGVTQTPRYLIKTRGQQVTLSCSPISGHRSVSWYQQTPGQGLQFLFEYFSETQRNKGNFPGRFSGRQFSNSRSEMNVSTLELGDSALYLCASSSSVSGRRIGELFFGEGSRLTVL.

DNA of the CDR3: TGTGCCTGGAGTACGGACTCTAGGTCCGGCTACGAGCAGTACTTC. It encodes CAWSTDSRSGYEQYF. The V call is TRBV30, the J call TRBJ2-7; a weak D match, TRBD2 (5 bases). This CDR3 is built from 15 residues. Germline V gives CDR1 GTSNPN, CDR2 SVGIG (reference sequence). The V end was cut by 2 bases, the J end by 3 bases, with 17 bases between.

V usage is TRBV6-4 and J usage is TRBJ2-1; 7 bases match TRBD2. The junction had 8 bases not matched to a gene; V was cut back by 4 bases and J by 2 bases. Per the germline V gene, CDR1 is MRHNA and CDR2 is SNTAGT. The CDR3 is made up of 16 amino acids. The CDR3 loop is CASSGSAGTPYNEQFF. CDR3 bases: TGTGCCAGCAGTGGCTCAGCGGGAACGCCCTACAATGAGCAGTTCTTC.

This rearrangement joins TRBV9 to TRBJ2-1; 9 nucleotides line up with TRBD2. The CDR3 extends over 15 amino acids. Per the germline V gene, CDR1 is SGDLS and CDR2 is YYNGEE. Trimming took 0 bases from V and 7 from J; bases not matched to a gene: 5. The CDR3 DNA reads as TGTGCCAGCAGCGTAGTACAGCGGGAGGTAAATGAGCAGTTCTTC. This translates into CASSVVQREVNEQFF.